The 18 T cell receptor beta chains given below trace back to one sample, sequenced in a study of OX40 agonist ivuxolimab in advanced cancers. Using immunoSEQ multiplex PCR, the repertoire was profiled, and TCRdb retains in-frame clones only, with some absent. The sample records around 60,000 clones, about 91% being singletons. The material was CD4+ or CD8+ T cells sorted from blood, obtained in a trial of the OX40 agonist ivuxolimab. These receptors all stem from an adult with an advanced solid tumor such as melanoma, head and neck, liver or kidney cancer.

The rearrangement joins TRBV23-1 to TRBJ1-2; D gene uncertain. TRBV23-1 is sorted into the ORF group, with uncertain function. The germline V and J ends were trimmed by 8 bases and 5 bases, with 18 bases remaining between them. The CDR3 contains 14 residues. The DNA of the CDR3 is TGCGCCAGCCCTCATGGCCACCAACTGTATGGCTACACCTTC. Translation: CASPHGHQLYGYTF.

The chain uses TRBV19 and TRBJ2-2; no reliable D call. The CDR3 is 15 amino acids. Germline V gene lookup returns CDR1 LNHDA and CDR2 SQIVND (reference sequence). V was clipped by 1 base and J by 6 bases, with 12 bases between them. CDR3 nucleotide sequence: TGTGCCAGTAGTATAGGGCCCCGTCGAGCCGGGGAGCTGTTTTTT. Translation gives CASSIGPRRAGELFF.

V is TRBV11-1 and J is TRBJ1-1; D may be TRBD1 (6 bases). Germline CDR1 reads SGHAT; CDR2 reads FQDESV (reference sequence). V was cut by 3 bases and J by 3 bases, with 8 bases left in between. The CDR3 consists of 13 residues. In DNA, the CDR3 is TGTGCCAGCAGCTTTAACAGGGACACTGAAGCTTTCTTT. Its protein product is CASSFNRDTEAFF. Drawing the rest from reference TRBV11-1 and TRBJ1-1, the complete variable domain is EAEVAQSPRYKITEKSQAVAFWCDPISGHATLYWYRQILGQGPELLVQFQDESVVDDSQLPKDRFSAERLKGVDSTLKIQPAELGDSAMYLCASSFNRDTEAFFGQGTRLTVV.

The CDR3 nucleotides read TGTGCCAGCAGTGAATCTCTAGCGGGATCCTACGAGCAGTACTTC. Translated: CASSESLAGSYEQYF. This chain joins TRBV25-1 and TRBJ2-7, with TRBD2 identical over 9 bases. J gave up 1 base and V 1 base, and 2 bases lay outside the gene matches. The CDR3 totals 15 residues. Per the germline V gene, CDR1 is MGHDK and CDR2 is SYGVNS.

The chain has TRBV19 and TRBJ1-5; D unresolved. The germline V gene has CDR1 LNHDA and CDR2 SQIVND (reference sequence). The CDR3 is 14 residues long. With 3 bases removed from V and 1 base from J, the gap between germline ends came to 7 bases. The CDR3 here is CASSIAGSNQPQHF. The CDR3 nucleotides read TGTGCCAGTAGTATTGCGGGGAGCAATCAGCCCCAGCATTTT.

The chain links TRBV11-2 to TRBJ1-4; D unresolved. V lost 2 bases to trimming and J lost 8 bases, with 21 bases between them. CDR1 is SGHAT, CDR2 FQNNGV, per germline. This CDR3 region has 17 residues. CDR3 bases: TGTGCCAGCAGCTTACGCCCTGTGGGTGACGTTGCCGAAAAACTGTTTTTT. Translation gives CASSLRPVGDVAEKLFF.

This clone has a handful of counts. The chain combines TRBV4-2 with TRBJ2-1; possible D gene TRBD1, 6 bases. Between the trimmed V and J ends, which lost 0 bases and 0 bases, there was a span of 9 bases. This CDR3 region has 16 residues. Looked up from germline, CDR1 is LGHNA and CDR2 is YNFKEQ. The CDR3 region is CASSQDPRGSYNEQFF. The DNA of the CDR3 is TGTGCCAGCAGCCAAGACCCCAGGGGCTCCTACAATGAGCAGTTCTTC.

This clone was picked up one time. This sequence joins TRBV25-1 and TRBJ1-4; D remains unclear. Germline lookup yields CDR1 MGHDK and CDR2 SYGVNS. The CDR3 runs 12 residues. The V end was cut by 5 bases, the J end by 8 bases, with 9 bases between. The CDR3 here is CASSFATEKLFF. The CDR3 DNA reads TGTGCCAGCAGTTTTGCGACGGAAAAACTGTTTTTT.

This chain uses TRBV9 with TRBJ2-1; the D is unclear. Germline V gene lookup returns CDR1 SGDLS and CDR2 YYNGEE. The CDR3 is 15 amino acids. Deletions cut 0 bases from V and 5 bases from J, with 12 bases between. The CDR3 region is CASSVGAVSNNEQFF. The CDR3 DNA is TGTGCCAGCAGCGTAGGGGCAGTATCCAACAATGAGCAGTTCTTC. Full variable domain (missing parts from reference TRBV9 and TRBJ2-1): DSGVTQTPKHLITATGQRVTLRCSPRSGDLSVYWYQQSLDQGLQFLIQYYNGEERAKGNILERFSAQQFPDLHSELNLSSLELGDSALYFCASSVGAVSNNEQFFGPGTRLTVL.

V is TRBV19 and J is TRBJ2-5, with 7 bases that match TRBD1. CDR1 LNHDA and CDR2 SQIVND come from the germline V gene (reference sequence). Trimming took 5 bases from V and 1 from J; bases not matched to a gene: 10. This CDR3 has 16 amino acids. The CDR3 nucleotides are TGTGCCAGTAGTTATAGGGGACAGCGAGGCCAAGAGACCCAGTACTTC. Protein sequence: CASSYRGQRGQETQYF.

The rearrangement links TRBV9 to TRBJ2-1; 7 bases match TRBD2. This CDR3 comprises 13 residues. The junction had 9 bases not matched to a gene; V was cut back by 7 bases and J by 8 bases. Germline CDR1 and CDR2: SGDLS and YYNGEE. The CDR3 DNA sequence: TGTGCCAGCGGCCGGGGAGGGAGCGATGAGCAGTTCTTC. Protein product: CASGRGGSDEQFF.

The genes are TRBV7-8 and TRBJ2-1; 7 bases map to TRBD1. CDR1 is SGHVS, CDR2 FQNEAQ, per germline. The junction had 9 bases not matched to a gene; V was cut back by 6 bases and J by 7 bases. The CDR3 has 14 residues. The CDR3 DNA reads as TGTGCCAGCAGTCCAACAGAGGGGGCAAATGAGCAGTTCTTC. Protein product: CASSPTEGANEQFF.

The chain recombines TRBV28 with TRBJ2-1; D possibly corresponds to TRBD2 (5 bases). The CDR3 is made up of 14 amino acids. Between the trimmed V and J ends, which lost 7 bases and 4 bases, there was a span of 14 bases. Germline assignment: CDR1 MDHEN and CDR2 SYDVKM. CDR3 amino acids: CASNLGLGYNEQFF. The CDR3 DNA sequence: TGTGCCAGCAATCTAGGACTCGGGTACAATGAGCAGTTCTTC.

The chain couples TRBV6-1 to TRBJ2-3; TRBD1 might be the D (6 bases). Germline CDR1 is MNHNS and CDR2 is SASEGT. The CDR3 totals 15 residues. Trimming left V 2 bases short and J 4 bases short, with 13 bases between. CDR3: CASSELTGLSDTQYF. DNA of the CDR3: TGTGCCAGCAGTGAATTAACAGGGTTGTCAGATACGCAGTATTTT.

This clone appeared a single time. The chain recombines TRBV5-1 with TRBJ1-4; D perhaps matches TRBD1 (6 bases). The CDR3 consists of 17 residues. The V end lost 0 bases, the J end lost 7 bases, and 19 bases lay between the germline ends. In germline, CDR1 is SGHRS, CDR2 YFSETQ. In nucleotides, the CDR3 is TGCGCCAGCAGCTTGGCCGGGACACCGTCCCTTGGTGAAAAACTGTTTTTT. Its translation: CASSLAGTPSLGEKLFF.

This chain uses TRBV4-1 with TRBJ2-4; D remains unclear. With 0 bases removed from V and 8 bases from J, the gap between germline ends came to 23 bases. The germline V gene has CDR1 MGHRA and CDR2 YSYEKL. The CDR3 totals 18 residues. CDR3 DNA sequence: TGCGCCAGCAGCCAAGAGAGGTCCGCGTTGGCCATCTGGGACATTCAGTACTTC. Translated, it gives CASSQERSALAIWDIQYF.

This sequence joins TRBV7-6 and TRBJ2-3, with D perhaps matching TRBD1 (6 bases). This CDR3 has 13 amino acids. V lost 4 bases to trimming and J lost 5 bases, with 10 bases between them. CDR1 is SGHVS and CDR2 is FNYEAQ in the germline V gene. CDR3 bases: TGTGCCAGCAGCTCCTTCAGGGGAGATACGCAGTATTTT. It translates to CASSSFRGDTQYF.

The chain joins TRBV18 to TRBJ2-5; 9 bases agree with TRBD1. Looked up from germline, CDR1 is KGHSH and CDR2 is LQKENI. After removal of 3 bases from V and 2 bases from J, the junction contained 10 bases not matched to a gene. The CDR3 extends over 17 amino acids. The CDR3 sequence is CASSPERTGVGQETQYF. CDR3 in DNA: TGTGCCAGCTCACCCGAGAGGACAGGGGTTGGACAAGAGACCCAGTACTTC.